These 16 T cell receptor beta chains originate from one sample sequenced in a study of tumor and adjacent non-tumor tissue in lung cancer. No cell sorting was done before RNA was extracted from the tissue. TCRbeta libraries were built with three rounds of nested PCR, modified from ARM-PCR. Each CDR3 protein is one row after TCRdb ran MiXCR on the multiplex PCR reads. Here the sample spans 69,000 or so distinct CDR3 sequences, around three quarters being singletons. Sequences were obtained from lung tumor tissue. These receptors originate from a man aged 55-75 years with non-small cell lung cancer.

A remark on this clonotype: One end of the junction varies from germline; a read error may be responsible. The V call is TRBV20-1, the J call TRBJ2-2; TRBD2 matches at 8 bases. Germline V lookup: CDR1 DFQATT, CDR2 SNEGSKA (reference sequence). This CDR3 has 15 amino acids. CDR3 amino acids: CSARSTGGNTEELLF. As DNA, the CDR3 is TGCAGTGCTAGAAGTACGGGAGGGAACACCGAGGAGCTGTTGTTT.

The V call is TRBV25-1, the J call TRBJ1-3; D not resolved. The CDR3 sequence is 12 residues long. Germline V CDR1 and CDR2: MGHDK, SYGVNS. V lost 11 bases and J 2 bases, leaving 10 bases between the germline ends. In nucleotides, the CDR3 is TGTGCCTGTAGGTCCGCTGGAAACACCATATATTTT. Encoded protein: CACRSAGNTIYF. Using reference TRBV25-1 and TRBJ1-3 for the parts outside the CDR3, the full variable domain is EADIYQTPRYLVIGTGKKITLECSQTMGHDKMYWYQQDPGMELHLIHYSYGVNSTEKGDLSSESTVSRIRTEHFPLTLESARPSHTSQYLCACRSAGNTIYFGEGSWLTVV.

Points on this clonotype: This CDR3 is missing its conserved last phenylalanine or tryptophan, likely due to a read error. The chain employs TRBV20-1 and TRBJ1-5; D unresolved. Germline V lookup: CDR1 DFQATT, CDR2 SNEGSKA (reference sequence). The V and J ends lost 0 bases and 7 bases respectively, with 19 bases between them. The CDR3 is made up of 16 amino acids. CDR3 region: CSARESGGSQLQPQHS. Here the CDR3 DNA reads TGCAGTGCTAGAGAATCTGGCGGATCTCAACTCCAGCCCCAGCATTCT.

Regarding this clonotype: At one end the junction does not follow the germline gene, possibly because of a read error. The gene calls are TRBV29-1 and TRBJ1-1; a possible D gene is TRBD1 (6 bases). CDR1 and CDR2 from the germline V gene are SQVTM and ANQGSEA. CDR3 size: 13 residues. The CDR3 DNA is TGCAGCACCTCGGCGGGGGGGGACACTGAAGCTTTATTT. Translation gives CSTSAGGDTEALF.

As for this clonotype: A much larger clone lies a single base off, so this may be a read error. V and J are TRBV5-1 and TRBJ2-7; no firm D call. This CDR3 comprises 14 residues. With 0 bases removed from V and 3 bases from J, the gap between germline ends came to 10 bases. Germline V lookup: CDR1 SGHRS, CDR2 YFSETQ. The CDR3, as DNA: TGCGCCAGCAGCTTGGACGGCAATGACTACGAGCAGTACTTC. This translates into CASSLDGNDYEQYF.

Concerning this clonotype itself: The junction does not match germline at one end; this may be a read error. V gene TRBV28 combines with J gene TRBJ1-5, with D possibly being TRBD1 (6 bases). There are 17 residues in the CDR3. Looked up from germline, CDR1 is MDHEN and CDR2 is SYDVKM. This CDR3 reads CASSWAKGGYSIQPQHF. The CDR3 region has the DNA TGTGCCAGCAGTTGGGCGAAGGGGGGATATAGCATTCAGCCCCAGCATTTT.

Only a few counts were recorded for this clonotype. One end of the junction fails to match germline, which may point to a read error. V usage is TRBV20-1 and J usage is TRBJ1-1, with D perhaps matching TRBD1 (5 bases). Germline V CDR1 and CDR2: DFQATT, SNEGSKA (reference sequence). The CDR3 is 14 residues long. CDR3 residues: CTARDGQGTTEAFF. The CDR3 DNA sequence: TGCACTGCTAGGGATGGGCAGGGTACAACTGAAGCTTTCTTT.

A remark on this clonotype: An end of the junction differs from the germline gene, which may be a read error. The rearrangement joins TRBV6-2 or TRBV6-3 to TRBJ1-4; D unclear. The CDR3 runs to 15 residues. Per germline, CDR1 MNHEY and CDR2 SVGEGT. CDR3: CTSSYFQEDGQKLFF. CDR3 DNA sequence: TGTACCAGCAGTTACTTTCAGGAGGACGGGCAAAAACTGTTTTTT.

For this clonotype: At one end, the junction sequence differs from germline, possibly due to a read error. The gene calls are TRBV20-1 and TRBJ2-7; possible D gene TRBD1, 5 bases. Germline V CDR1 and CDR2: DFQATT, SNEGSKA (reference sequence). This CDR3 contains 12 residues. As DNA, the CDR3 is TGTAGTGCGAGTGACAGACTCGACGAGCAGTACTTC. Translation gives CSASDRLDEQYF.

The CDR3 DNA reads TGTGCCAGCTGCGCTATGGACAGAGGACAGTACGAGCAGTACTTC. Translated: CASCAMDRGQYEQYF. J is TRBJ2-7 and V is TRBV11-3; D is possibly TRBD1 (6 bases). V lost 8 bases, J lost 4 bases, and 21 bases lay in between. The CDR3 is 15 residues long. Germline V gives CDR1 SGHNT, CDR2 YENEEA. Together with reference TRBV11-3 and TRBJ2-7, the CDR3 gives the full variable domain: EAGVVQSPRYKIIEKKQPVAFWCNPISGHNTLYWYLQNLGQGPELLIRYENEEAVDDSQLPKDRFSAERLKGVDSTLKIQPAELGDSAVYLCASCAMDRGQYEQYFGPGTRLTVT.

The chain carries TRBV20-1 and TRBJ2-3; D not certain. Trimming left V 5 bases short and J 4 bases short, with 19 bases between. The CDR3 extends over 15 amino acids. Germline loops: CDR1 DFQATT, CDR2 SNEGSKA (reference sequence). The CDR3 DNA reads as TGCAGTGCTGAGCCACATCAAAGCGCACCAGATACGCAGTATTTT. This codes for CSAEPHQSAPDTQYF.

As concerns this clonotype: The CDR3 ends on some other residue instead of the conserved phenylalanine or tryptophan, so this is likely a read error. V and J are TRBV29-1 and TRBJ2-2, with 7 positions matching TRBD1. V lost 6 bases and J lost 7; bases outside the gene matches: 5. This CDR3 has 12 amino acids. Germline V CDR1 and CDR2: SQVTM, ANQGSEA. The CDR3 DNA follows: TGCAGCGTCCCCGCAGGGGGCGGGGAGCTGTTTATT. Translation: CSVPAGGGELFI.

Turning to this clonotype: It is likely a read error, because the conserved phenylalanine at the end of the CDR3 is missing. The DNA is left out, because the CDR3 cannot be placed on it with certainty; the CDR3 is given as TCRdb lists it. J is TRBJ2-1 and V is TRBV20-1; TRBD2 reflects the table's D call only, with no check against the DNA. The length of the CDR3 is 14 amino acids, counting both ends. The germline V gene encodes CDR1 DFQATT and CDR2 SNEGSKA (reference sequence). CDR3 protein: CSARVRGGVNEQSL.

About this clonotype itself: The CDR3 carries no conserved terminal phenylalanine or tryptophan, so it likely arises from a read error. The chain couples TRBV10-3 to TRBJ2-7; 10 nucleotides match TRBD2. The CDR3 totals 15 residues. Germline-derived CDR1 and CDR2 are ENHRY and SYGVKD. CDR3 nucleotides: TGTACTATCAGTGAGGGTAGCGGGAGGAGGTATGAGCAGTACCTC. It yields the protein CTISEGSGRRYEQYL.

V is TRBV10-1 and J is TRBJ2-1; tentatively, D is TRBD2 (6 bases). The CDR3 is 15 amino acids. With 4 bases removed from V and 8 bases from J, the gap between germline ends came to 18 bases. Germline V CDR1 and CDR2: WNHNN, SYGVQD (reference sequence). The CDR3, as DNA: TGCGCCAGCAGTGGCGGGACGGGGGTGAGGGATGAGCAGTTCTTC. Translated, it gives CASSGGTGVRDEQFF.

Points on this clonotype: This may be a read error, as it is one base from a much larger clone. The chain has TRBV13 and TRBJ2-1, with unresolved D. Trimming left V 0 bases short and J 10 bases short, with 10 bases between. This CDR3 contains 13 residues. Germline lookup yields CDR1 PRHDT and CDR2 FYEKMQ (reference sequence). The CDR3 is CASSLGRPREQFF. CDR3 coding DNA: TGTGCCAGCAGCTTAGGCCGTCCGAGGGAGCAGTTCTTC.